These 21 T cell receptor beta chains were all obtained from the same sample, sequenced in a study of cytomegalovirus exposure and HLA in healthy donors. PCR was performed using 60 Vbeta and 13 Jbeta primers. The assay was immunoSEQ multiplex PCR, and TCRdb's table has in-frame clones only and misses some. This table has roughly 120,000 clones, roughly 74% appearing once. Sequenced input: PBMCs. These receptors were obtained from a man aged 35-49 years in good health and CMV-seronegative.

The chain links TRBV2 to TRBJ2-6; tentative D call: TRBD2 (6 bases). The germline V gene encodes CDR1 SNHLY and CDR2 FYNNEI. Trimming stripped 2 bases from V and 2 bases from J, with 19 bases between. CDR3 size: 19 residues. CDR3 nucleotides: TGTGCCAGCAGTGAAAGGGCCTTACTAGCCGGGACTGGGGCCAACGTCCTGACTTTC. Encoded protein: CASSERALLAGTGANVLTF.

This chain uses TRBV4-1 with TRBJ1-2; possible D gene TRBD1, 5 bases. The CDR3 contains 13 residues. CDR1 is MGHRA and CDR2 is YSYEKL in the germline V gene. V was trimmed by 2 bases and J by 7 bases, leaving 11 bases between them. The CDR3 DNA is TGCGCCAGCAGCCAACTTGCAGGGTCTGGCTACACCTTC. Protein sequence: CASSQLAGSGYTF.

The V call is TRBV5-1, the J call TRBJ1-3, with no clear D. From germline, CDR1 is SGHRS and CDR2 YFSETQ. This CDR3 is built from 15 residues. V gave up 0 bases and J gave up 1 base, with 8 bases separating them. The CDR3: CASSLERDSGNTIYF. In DNA, the CDR3 is TGCGCCAGCAGCTTGGAGCGGGATTCTGGAAACACCATATATTTT.

The chain combines TRBV21-1 with TRBJ1-2; the table's D call of TRBD1 was not tested on the DNA. TRBV21-1 is deemed a pseudogene. The CDR3 is 18 amino acids. The CDR3 sequence is CASSKPGGARTANYGYTF. Here the CDR3 DNA reads TGTGCCAGCAGCAAACCTGGAGGAGCGAGGACAGCTAACTATGGCTACACCTTC.

This chain links TRBV18 with TRBJ1-2; 7 bases fit TRBD1. There are 15 residues in the CDR3. Germline V gene sequence: CDR1 KGHSH, CDR2 LQKENI. Trimming took 3 bases from V and 4 from J; bases not matched to a gene: 8. CDR3 protein: CASSPGTAGGYGYTF. Written as DNA, the CDR3 is TGTGCCAGCTCACCCGGGACAGCAGGGGGCTATGGCTACACCTTC.

CDR3 in amino acids: CASSQGLAGGTDTQYF. DNA for the CDR3: TGTGCCAGCAGCCAGGGACTAGCGGGGGGCACAGATACGCAGTATTTT. This rearrangement joins TRBV7-8 to TRBJ2-3; 14 nucleotides match TRBD2. V lost 5 bases, J lost 1 base, and 2 bases stayed unmatched. Germline V gives CDR1 SGHVS, CDR2 FQNEAQ. This CDR3 region has 16 residues.

In nucleotides, the CDR3 is TGTGCCAGCAGCCGTCAAGGGGGCTCCTACGAGCAGTACTTC. It yields the protein CASSRQGGSYEQYF. The chain has TRBV7-8 and TRBJ2-7; D is perhaps TRBD1 (6 bases). Germline values: CDR1 SGHVS, CDR2 FQNEAQ. The CDR3 sequence is 14 residues long. V lost 5 bases and J lost 0, with 11 bases in between.

The chain employs TRBV4-1 and TRBJ2-7, with D perhaps matching TRBD2 (6 bases). This CDR3 contains 16 residues. The V end lost 4 bases, the J end lost 1 base, and 17 bases lay between the germline ends. CDR1 is MGHRA, CDR2 YSYEKL, per germline. In nucleotides, the CDR3 is TGCGCCAGCAGCCCCTGGTGGATCGGGGGTTCCTACGAGCAGTACTTC. It encodes CASSPWWIGGSYEQYF.

This rearrangement joins TRBV5-4 to TRBJ1-2; no clear D gene. V lost 6 bases and J 1 base, leaving 13 bases between the germline ends. The germline CDR1 and CDR2 sequences are SGHNT and YYREEE (reference sequence). The CDR3 has 14 amino acids. CDR3 amino acids: CASTSLDGNYGYTF. The CDR3 DNA is TGTGCCAGCACCTCCCTAGACGGTAACTATGGCTACACCTTC. Based on the CDR3 plus reference TRBV5-4 and TRBJ1-2, the full variable domain is ETGVTQSPTHLIKTRGQQVTLRCSSQSGHNTVSWYQQALGQGPQFIFQYYREEENGRGNFPPRFSGLQFPNYSSELNVNALELDDSALYLCASTSLDGNYGYTFGSGTRLTVV.

The chain carries TRBV5-4 and TRBJ1-2, with TRBD1 matching over 9 bases. The V and J ends lost 3 bases and 8 bases, in that order; junction bases with no gene match: 11. The CDR3 is 15 residues long. The V gene's germline CDR1 is SGHNT and CDR2 YYREEE (reference sequence). CDR3 in amino acids: CASSWGDRAKGGYTF. The CDR3 coding sequence is TGTGCCAGCAGCTGGGGGGACAGGGCAAAGGGGGGCTACACCTTC.

This clone has just one count. V usage is TRBV19 and J usage is TRBJ2-2, with 11 bases matching TRBD1. V lost 3 bases and J lost 7; bases outside the gene matches: 7. This CDR3 contains 16 residues. CDR1 and CDR2 from the germline V gene are LNHDA and SQIVND (reference sequence). The CDR3: CASSMVGTGGNGELFF. The DNA for the CDR3 is TGTGCCAGTAGTATGGTTGGGACAGGGGGTAACGGGGAGCTGTTTTTT.

Worth noting for this clone: An end of the junction differs from the germline gene, which may be a read error. In nucleotides, the CDR3 is TGTGCCAGCAGAGAAGTAACGGGGGGATACAATGAGCAGTTCTTC. This codes for CASREVTGGYNEQFF. The V call is TRBV2, the J call TRBJ2-1; 7 bases match TRBD2. Germline values: CDR1 SNHLY, CDR2 FYNNEI. The CDR3 contains 15 residues.

The J gene is TRBJ2-7, the V gene TRBV7-2, with a possible D match to TRBD1 (6 bases). The germline V gene encodes CDR1 SGHTA and CDR2 FQGNSA. The CDR3 totals 14 residues. Trimming left V 5 bases short and J 2 bases short, with 13 bases between. CDR3 bases: TGTGCCAGCAGCCGTCCGGGACATACCTACGAGCAGTACTTC. Protein: CASSRPGHTYEQYF.

The chain couples TRBV7-2 to TRBJ2-5; TRBD1 agrees at 8 bases. Trimming at V came to 2 bases and at J to 4 bases, leaving 3 bases not matched to a gene. Germline CDR1 SGHTA, CDR2 FQGNSA. This CDR3 contains 14 residues. CDR3 sequence (DNA): TGTGCCAGCAGCTTAAAGGACAGGGCAGAGACCCAGTACTTC. This encodes CASSLKDRAETQYF.

V is TRBV4-2 and J is TRBJ1-5; tentative D call: TRBD1 (5 bases). V lost 5 bases and J lost 4, with 12 bases in between. The germline CDR1 and CDR2 sequences are LGHNA and YNFKEQ. CDR3 length: 14 amino acids. CDR3 coding DNA: TGTGCCAGCAGCGACGCGGGGGTTAATCAGCCCCAGCATTTT. Translating gives CASSDAGVNQPQHF.

The CDR3 spells CASSAGTRPYEQYF. The DNA of the CDR3 is TGTGCCAGCAGCGCTGGGACTAGACCCTACGAGCAGTACTTC. The rearrangement uses TRBV9 and TRBJ2-7; 8 nucleotides align to TRBD2. Germline values: CDR1 SGDLS, CDR2 YYNGEE. CDR3 length equals 14 residues. J gave up 2 bases and V 3 bases, and 4 bases lay outside the gene matches.

The genes are TRBV6-6 and TRBJ2-7, with TRBD1 matching over 10 bases. J lost 6 bases, V lost 4 bases, and 9 bases had no gene match. The length of the CDR3 is 15 residues. Germline V gene lookup returns CDR1 MNHNY and CDR2 SVGAGI (reference sequence). The CDR3 nucleotides are TGTGCCAGCAGTTCCAATTCTGGGACAGGGGTCGAGCAGTACTTC. Encoded protein: CASSSNSGTGVEQYF.

In its sample, this clone was seen a few times. The chain employs TRBV5-1 and TRBJ2-1, with 8 positions matching TRBD1. This CDR3 spans 16 amino acids. The V gene's germline CDR1 is SGHRS and CDR2 YFSETQ. With V trimmed by 4 bases and J by 1 base, 7 bases remained unmatched. CDR3 amino acids: CASSQGQVSSYNEQFF. The CDR3 DNA sequence: TGCGCCAGCAGCCAGGGACAGGTGTCATCCTACAATGAGCAGTTCTTC.

The count of this clone is one. This chain uses TRBV12-5 with TRBJ2-5, with TRBD2 matching over 10 bases. This CDR3 has 17 amino acids. Germline loops: CDR1 LGHNT, CDR2 FRNRAP. The V gene end was trimmed by 3 bases and the J gene end by 2 bases; junction bases not matched to a gene: 9. The CDR3 region has the DNA TGTGCTAGTGGTTTCGGGGATAGCGGGGGGCCGCAAGAGACCCAGTACTTC. Protein sequence: CASGFGDSGGPQETQYF.

This clone was recorded once. V usage is TRBV2 and J usage is TRBJ1-5, with 7 bases aligning to TRBD1. The V segment lost 6 bases and the J segment 4 bases; nucleotides outside the gene matches: 9. The CDR3 runs 15 residues. From germline, CDR1 is SNHLY and CDR2 FYNNEI. Written as DNA, the CDR3 is TGTGCCAGCAGACTGAGGACAGGCCAAAATCAGCCCCAGCATTTT. Its protein is CASRLRTGQNQPQHF. The full variable domain, with the rest looked up from reference TRBV2 and TRBJ1-5, is EPEVTQTPSHQVTQMGQEVILRCVPISNHLYFYWYRQILGQKVEFLVSFYNNEISEKSEIFDDQFSVERPDGSNFTLKIRSTKLEDSAMYFCASRLRTGQNQPQHFGDGTRLSIL.

This rearrangement joins TRBV27 to TRBJ1-5, with 9 bases matching TRBD1. This CDR3 has 19 amino acids. Unmatched junction bases numbered 9, after V lost 0 bases and J lost 0 bases. The germline V gene encodes CDR1 MNHEY and CDR2 SMNVEV (reference sequence). Here the CDR3 reads CASSLSLGQGRSSNQPQHF. CDR3 sequence (DNA): TGTGCCAGCAGTTTATCCCTAGGACAGGGGCGCTCTAGCAATCAGCCCCAGCATTTT.